This T cell receptor beta chain originates from a study of cytomegalovirus exposure and HLA in healthy donors. Whole-study results and caveats: Researchers reported that three CMV-associated chains were confirmed in vitro as CMV antigen-specific. Subsequent analysis of the 120 or so validation repertoires found a tendency for first-cohort TCR clusters to co-occur.

Method: immunoSEQ multiplex PCR; TCRdb's copy keeps in-frame clones and lacks some. The data show more than 95,000 clones, 75% to 90% seen once. Of note for this clone: The target antigen is unknown.

The specimen sequenced was PBMCs. The sequence came from a woman aged 18-29 years in good health and CMV-seronegative.

The chain's CDR3 is CASTRDRGNTGELFF. DNA for the CDR3: TGTGCCAGCACTCGGGACAGGGGGAACACCGGGGAGCTGTTTTTT. The chain has TRBV6-5 and TRBJ2-2; TRBD1 matches 10 bases. V lost 7 bases, J lost 1 base, and 3 bases stayed unmatched. This CDR3 comprises 15 residues. Germline CDR1 and CDR2: MNHEY and SVGAGI.